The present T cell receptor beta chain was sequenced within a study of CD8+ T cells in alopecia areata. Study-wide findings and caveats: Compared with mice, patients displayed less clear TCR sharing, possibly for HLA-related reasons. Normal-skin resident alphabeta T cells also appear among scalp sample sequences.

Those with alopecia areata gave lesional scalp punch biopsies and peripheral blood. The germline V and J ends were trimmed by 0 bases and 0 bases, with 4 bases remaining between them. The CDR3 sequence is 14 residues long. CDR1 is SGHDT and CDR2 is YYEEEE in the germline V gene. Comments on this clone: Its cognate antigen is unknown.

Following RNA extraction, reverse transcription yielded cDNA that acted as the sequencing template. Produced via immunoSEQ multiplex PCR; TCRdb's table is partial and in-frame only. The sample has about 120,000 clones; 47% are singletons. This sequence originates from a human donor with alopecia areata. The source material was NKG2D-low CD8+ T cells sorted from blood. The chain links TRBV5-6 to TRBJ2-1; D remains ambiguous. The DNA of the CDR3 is TGTGCCAGCAGCTTGGATTCCTCCTACAATGAGCAGTTCTTC. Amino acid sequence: CASSLDSSYNEQFF.